There are a few counts of the clone carrying this T cell receptor (beta chain). No antigen is known for it. These data come from a study of T cells in Graves' hyperthyroidism and ophthalmopathy. The CDR3 regions of TCR beta were amplified from RNA transcripts. When the TCR CDR3 underwent first-round RT-PCR, the HTBI primer set was used. Using its own MiXCR run on the multiplex PCR reads, TCRdb lists one record per CDR3 protein. Among fewer than 300,000 distinct CDR3 sequences listed, around 25% were seen once. Study findings and constraints: Most thyroid clonotypes with frequency above 0.001 were detected in blood.

The hyperthyroidism patients had all been newly diagnosed, and their disease duration was under 2 months. Their ages ranged from 18 to 65 years. Each diagnosis was grounded in clinical symptoms, serum thyroxine and TRAb, thyroid ultrasound, and orbital computed tomography. The blood sample dates from first hyperthyroidism diagnosis, preceding any ophthalmopathy symptoms. Sequencing was carried out using blood. The source is a man aged 35 to 55 with Graves' hyperthyroidism that later progressed to Graves' ophthalmopathy.

The CDR3 protein is CASLWTGAGLTEAFF. DNA of the CDR3: TGTGCCAGCCTCTGGACCGGGGCTGGGTTAACTGAAGCTTTCTTT. The rearrangement joins TRBV28 to TRBJ1-1; D possibly corresponds to TRBD1 (5 bases). Germline V gene lookup returns CDR1 MDHEN and CDR2 SYDVKM. This CDR3 region has 15 residues. Trimming took 8 bases from V and 5 from J, leaving 21 bases between them.